The next 8 T cell receptor beta chains were all read from a single sample in a study of T-cell reconstitution after alpha-beta-depleted transplantation in children. During its preparation, the TCRbeta library received unique molecular identifiers. TCRdb used MiXCR to reprocess the PCR reads, holding one entry per CDR3 protein. The table has hundreds of thousands of distinct CDR3 sequences, around 13% seen once. Sequencing used PBMCs from the stem cell graft donor, obtained from the stem cell graft. The receptors derive from a human donor who donated a stem cell graft to a child with combined immunodeficiency.

The table lists this clonotype with a few counts. The chain carries TRBV5-1 and TRBJ2-2; possible D gene TRBD2, 5 bases. Trimming took 4 bases from V and 3 from J, leaving 16 bases between them. The CDR3 loop spans 16 amino acids. Germline V gene lookup returns CDR1 SGHRS and CDR2 YFSETQ. CDR3 DNA sequence: TGCGCCAGCAGCCTTGCCAGCGGTTTGGACACCGGGGAGCTGTTTTTT. Protein sequence: CASSLASGLDTGELFF.

This clonotype appeared a few times. The chain is built from TRBV11-1 and TRBJ2-7, with 9 bases matching TRBD2. The CDR3 contains 16 residues. V was pared by 7 bases and J by 2 bases, with 12 bases of the junction left unmatched. Germline assignment: CDR1 SGHAT and CDR2 FQDESV (reference sequence). CDR3 nucleotides: TGTGCCAGCAAAGGAGCGGGAGGCCTGAATGCCTACGAGCAGTACTTC. Translating gives CASKGAGGLNAYEQYF.

This chain joins TRBV3-1 and TRBJ2-3, with 9 positions matching TRBD2. J lost 5 bases, V lost 3 bases, and 3 bases had no gene match. Looked up from germline, CDR1 is LGHDT and CDR2 is YNNKEL (reference sequence). This CDR3 has 14 amino acids. In DNA form, the CDR3 reads TGTGCCAGCAGCCAGGGACTAGCAAGAGATACGCAGTATTTT. Translating it yields CASSQGLARDTQYF.

The gene calls are TRBV7-9 and TRBJ1-3, with D hard to call. V gave up 3 bases and J gave up 3 bases, with 9 bases separating them. Germline-derived CDR1 and CDR2 are SEHNR and FQNEAQ (reference sequence). The CDR3 covers 14 residues. This chain's CDR3 is CASSFQTSGNTIYF. In nucleotides, the CDR3 is TGTGCCAGCAGCTTTCAGACTAGTGGAAACACCATATATTTT.

This clonotype was recorded a few times. This chain links TRBV11-3 with TRBJ2-2, with 8 bases aligning to TRBD2. Germline trimming cut 5 bases from V and 6 bases from J; bases unmatched to any gene: 5. The CDR3 extends over 14 amino acids. CDR1 and CDR2 from the germline V gene are SGHNT and YENEEA. The CDR3 nucleotides are TGTGCCAGCAGCGCTGCCGGGAGGGCCGGGGAGCTGTTTTTT. The encoded protein is CASSAAGRAGELFF.

This clonotype was counted ten times or more. The chain has TRBV20-1 and TRBJ2-7; TRBD1 might be the D (5 bases). The CDR3 length is 13 residues. Germline loops: CDR1 DFQATT, CDR2 SNEGSKA (reference sequence). V was clipped by 2 bases and J by 0 bases, with 8 bases between them. The CDR3 sequence is CSARQGSSYEQYF. The CDR3 coding sequence is TGCAGTGCTAGACAGGGCAGCTCCTACGAGCAGTACTTC.

This clonotype was counted only a few times. The chain combines TRBV15 with TRBJ2-5; no definite D call. This CDR3 spans 11 amino acids. Trimming shortened V by 5 bases and J by 4 bases, and 5 bases separated the two germline ends. Germline V gene sequence: CDR1 LNHNV, CDR2 YYDKDF (reference sequence). The chain's CDR3 is CATSPRETQYF. The CDR3 region has the DNA TGTGCCACCAGCCCTCGAGAGACCCAGTACTTC.

This clonotype was detected a few times. The CDR3 nucleotides are TGTGCCAGCAGCAAAAGTGAGCCCGACGGAAACAAAAACATTCAGTACTTC. Protein: CASSKSEPDGNKNIQYF. The rearrangement uses TRBV21-1 and TRBJ2-4. TRBV21-1 is a pseudogene segment. The CDR3 runs 17 residues.